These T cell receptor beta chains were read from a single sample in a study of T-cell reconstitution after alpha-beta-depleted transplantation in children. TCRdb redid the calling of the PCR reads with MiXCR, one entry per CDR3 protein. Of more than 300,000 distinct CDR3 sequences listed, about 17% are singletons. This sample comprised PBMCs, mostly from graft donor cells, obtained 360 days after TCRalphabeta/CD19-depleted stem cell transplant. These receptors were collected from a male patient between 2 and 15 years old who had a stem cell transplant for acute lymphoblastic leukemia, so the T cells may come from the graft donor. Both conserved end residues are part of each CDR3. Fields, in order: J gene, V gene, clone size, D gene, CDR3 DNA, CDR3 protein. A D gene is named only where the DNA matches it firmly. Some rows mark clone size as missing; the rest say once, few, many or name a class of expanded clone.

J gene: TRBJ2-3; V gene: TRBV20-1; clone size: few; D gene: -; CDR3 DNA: TGCAGTGCTAGATACAAGGCGCAGTATTTT; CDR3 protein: CSARYKAQYF
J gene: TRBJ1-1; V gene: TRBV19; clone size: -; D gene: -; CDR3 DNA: TGTGCCAGTAGGACAACAGGGTTGGGGACTGAAGCTTTCTTT; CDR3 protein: CASRTTGLGTEAFF
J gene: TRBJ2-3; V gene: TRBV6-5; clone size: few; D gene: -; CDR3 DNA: TGTGCCAGCAGTTACAGGCTGTCCCTCGGCGGGATGGCAGATACGCAGTATTTT; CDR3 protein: CASSYRLSLGGMADTQYF
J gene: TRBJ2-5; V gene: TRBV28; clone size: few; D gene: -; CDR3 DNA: TGTGCCAGCGTCTTTCGATCGGGGGAGACCCAGTACTTC; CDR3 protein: CASVFRSGETQYF
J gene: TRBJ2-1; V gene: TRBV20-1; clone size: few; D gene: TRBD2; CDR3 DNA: TGCAGTGCTAGAGCCGGGGCTAGCGGTAACAATGAGCAGTTCTTC; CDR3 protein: CSARAGASGNNEQFF
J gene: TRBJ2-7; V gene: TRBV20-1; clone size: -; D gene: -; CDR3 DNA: TGCAGTGCCGCAGGGTTGAGCGAGCAGTACTTC; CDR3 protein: CSAAGLSEQYF
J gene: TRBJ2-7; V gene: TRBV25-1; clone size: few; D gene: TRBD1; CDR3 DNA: TGTGCCAGCGGGGACAGGGTCTACGAGCAGTACTTC; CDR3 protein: CASGDRVYEQYF
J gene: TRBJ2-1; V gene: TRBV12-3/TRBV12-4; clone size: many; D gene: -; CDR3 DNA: TGTGCCAGCAGTTTATCGGCCGTTTCCTTACCCTACAATGAGCAGTTCTTC; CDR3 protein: CASSLSAVSLPYNEQFF
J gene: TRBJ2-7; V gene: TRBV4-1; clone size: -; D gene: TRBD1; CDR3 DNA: TGCGCCAGCAGCCAAAGGCTGCAGACAGGGGCCTACGAGCAGTACTTC; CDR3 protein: CASSQRLQTGAYEQYF
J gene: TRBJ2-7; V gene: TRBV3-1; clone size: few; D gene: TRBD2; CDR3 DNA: TGTGCCAGCAGCCCTCTAGCGGGATGCCGGGCCGAGCAGTACTTC; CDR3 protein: CASSPLAGCRAEQYF
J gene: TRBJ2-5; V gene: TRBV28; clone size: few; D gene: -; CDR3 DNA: TGTGCCACCCAGTTTACGGGGATGCAAGAGACCCAGTACTTC; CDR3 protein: CATQFTGMQETQYF
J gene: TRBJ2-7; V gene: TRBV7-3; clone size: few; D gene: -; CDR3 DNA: TGTGCCAGCAGCTTAATTCGCGGGGTGACTGGGATAAGCCGCCGCCGGACCTACGAGCAGTACTTC; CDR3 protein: CASSLIRGVTGISRRRTYEQYF
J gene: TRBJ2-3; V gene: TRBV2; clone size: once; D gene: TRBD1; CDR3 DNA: TGTGCCATCAGTGACCGGGACAGGGAGCCCTCCTCCACAGATACGCAGTATTTT; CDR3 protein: CAISDRDREPSSTDTQYF
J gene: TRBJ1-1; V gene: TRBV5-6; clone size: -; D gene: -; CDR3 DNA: TGTGCCAGCAGCCAGTCCGACAGGCGGCCAGTCACTGAAGCTTTCTTT; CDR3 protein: CASSQSDRRPVTEAFF
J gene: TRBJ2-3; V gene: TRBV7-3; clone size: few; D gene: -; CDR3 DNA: TGTGCCAGCAGCTTAAGTCCAGACAAGACGCAGTATTTT; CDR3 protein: CASSLSPDKTQYF